A single sample gave rise to the 5 T cell receptor beta chains below, sequenced in a study of OX40 agonist ivuxolimab in advanced cancers. TCRdb's copy holds only in-frame clones and misses some; the assay was immunoSEQ multiplex PCR. The repertoire holds some 67,000 clones, with roughly 85% as singletons. The sequences come from CD4+ or CD8+ T cells sorted from blood, collected in a trial of the OX40 agonist ivuxolimab. The receptors derive from an adult with an advanced solid tumor such as melanoma, head and neck, liver or kidney cancer.

This clone was detected once. The sample carries other DNA sequences with the same CDR3. CDR3 residues: CASSSGTGRETQYF. CDR3 nucleotide sequence: TGTGCCAGCAGTTCCGGGACAGGGCGAGAGACCCAGTACTTC. The rearrangement links TRBV6-5 to TRBJ2-5; 9 nucleotides align to TRBD1. The CDR3 totals 14 residues. The trim removed 4 bases at V and 4 bases at J, leaving 4 bases unmatched. The V gene's germline CDR1 is MNHEY and CDR2 SVGAGI.

This chain uses TRBV5-1 with TRBJ1-4; D ambiguous. CDR3 length: 14 amino acids. The V gene's germline CDR1 is SGHRS and CDR2 YFSETQ. Between the trimmed V and J ends, which lost 5 bases and 2 bases, there was a span of 10 bases. The CDR3 DNA is TGCGCCAGCAGTTGGGAGAGCACTAATGAAAAACTGTTTTTT. Its protein is CASSWESTNEKLFF.

The V call is TRBV10-3, the J call TRBJ1-6; D is unclear. V dropped 4 bases and J dropped 5 bases, with 9 bases sitting between them. The CDR3 totals 14 residues. CDR1 ENHRY and CDR2 SYGVKD come from the germline V gene. The CDR3: CAISARENNSPLHF. The CDR3 DNA follows: TGTGCCATCAGTGCCAGAGAAAATAATTCACCCCTCCACTTT.

This chain links TRBV5-4 with TRBJ1-1, with D unresolved. V lost 4 bases to trimming and J lost 2 bases, with 9 bases between them. Germline-derived CDR1 and CDR2 are SGHNT and YYREEE (reference sequence). CDR3 length: 13 residues. The CDR3 region has the DNA TGTGCCAGCAGCATTGGCCGTAACACTGAAGCTTTCTTT. It codes for CASSIGRNTEAFF.

The chain is built from TRBV18 and TRBJ1-4, with D tentatively TRBD1 (5 bases). The CDR3 runs to 15 residues. CDR1 is KGHSH, CDR2 LQKENI, per germline. Trimming took 3 bases from V and 7 from J, leaving 15 bases between them. For the CDR3, the DNA is TGTGCCAGCTCACCCCCCGCAGGGTTCGGTGAAAAACTGTTTTTT. This codes for CASSPPAGFGEKLFF. Using reference TRBV18 and TRBJ1-4 for the parts outside the CDR3, the full variable domain is NAGVMQNPRHLVRRRGQEARLRCSPMKGHSHVYWYRQLPEEGLKFMVYLQKENIIDESGMPKERFSAEFPKEGPSILRIQQVVRGDSAAYFCASSPPAGFGEKLFFGSGTQLSVL.